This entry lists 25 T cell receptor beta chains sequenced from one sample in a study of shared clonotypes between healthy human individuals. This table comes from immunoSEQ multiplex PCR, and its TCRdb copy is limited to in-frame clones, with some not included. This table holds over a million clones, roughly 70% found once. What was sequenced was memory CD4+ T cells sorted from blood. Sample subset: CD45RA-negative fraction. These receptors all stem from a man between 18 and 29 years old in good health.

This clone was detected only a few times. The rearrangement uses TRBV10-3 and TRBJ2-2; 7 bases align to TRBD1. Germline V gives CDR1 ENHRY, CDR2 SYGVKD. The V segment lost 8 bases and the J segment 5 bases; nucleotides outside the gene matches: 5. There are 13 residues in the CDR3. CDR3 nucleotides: TGTGCCATCGGAACAGGGGTAACCGGGGAGCTGTTTTTT. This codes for CAIGTGVTGELFF.

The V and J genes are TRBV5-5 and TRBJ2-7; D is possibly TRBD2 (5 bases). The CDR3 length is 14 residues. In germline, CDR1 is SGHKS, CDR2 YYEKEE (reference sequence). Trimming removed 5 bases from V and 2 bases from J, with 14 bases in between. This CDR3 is CASRSGFITYEQYF. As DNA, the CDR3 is TGTGCCAGCAGAAGCGGATTTATAACCTACGAGCAGTACTTC.

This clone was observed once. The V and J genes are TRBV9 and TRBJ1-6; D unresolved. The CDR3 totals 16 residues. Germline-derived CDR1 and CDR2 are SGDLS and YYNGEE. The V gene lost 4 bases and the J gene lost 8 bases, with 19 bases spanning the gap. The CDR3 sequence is CASSPRVSAADSPLHF. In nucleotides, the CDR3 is TGTGCCAGCAGCCCGCGAGTTAGCGCGGCGGATTCACCCCTCCACTTT.

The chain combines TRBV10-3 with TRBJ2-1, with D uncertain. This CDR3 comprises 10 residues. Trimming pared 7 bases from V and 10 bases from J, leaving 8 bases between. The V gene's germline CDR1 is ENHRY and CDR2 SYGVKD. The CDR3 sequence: CAITPSEQFF. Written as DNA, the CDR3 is TGTGCCATCACCCCGAGCGAGCAGTTCTTC.

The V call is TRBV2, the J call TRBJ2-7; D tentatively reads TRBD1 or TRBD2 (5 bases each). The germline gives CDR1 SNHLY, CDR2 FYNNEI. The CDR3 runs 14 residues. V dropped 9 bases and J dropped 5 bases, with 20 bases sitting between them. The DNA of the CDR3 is TGTGCCAGTCAGAGAGGGGCCGGGTCGGACGAGCAGTACTTC. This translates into CASQRGAGSDEQYF.

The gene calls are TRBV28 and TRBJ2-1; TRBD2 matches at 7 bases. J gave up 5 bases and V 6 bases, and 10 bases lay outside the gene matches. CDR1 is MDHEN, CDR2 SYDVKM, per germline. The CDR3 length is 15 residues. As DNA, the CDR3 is TGTGCCAGCAGGCCCAGCGGGGCAACCCACAATGAGCAGTTCTTC. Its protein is CASRPSGATHNEQFF.

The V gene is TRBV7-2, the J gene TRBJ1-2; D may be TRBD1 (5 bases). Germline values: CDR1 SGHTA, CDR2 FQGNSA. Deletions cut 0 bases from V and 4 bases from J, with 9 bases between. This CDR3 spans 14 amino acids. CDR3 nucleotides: TGTGCCAGCAGCTTAGCCGGGACGGTCTATGGCTACACCTTC. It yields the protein CASSLAGTVYGYTF.

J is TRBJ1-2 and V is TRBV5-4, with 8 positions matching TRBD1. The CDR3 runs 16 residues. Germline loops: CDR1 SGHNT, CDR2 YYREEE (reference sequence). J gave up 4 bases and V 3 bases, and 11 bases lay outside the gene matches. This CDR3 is CASSSPLQGAGYGYTF. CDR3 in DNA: TGTGCCAGCAGCTCACCTCTTCAGGGGGCTGGCTATGGCTACACCTTC.

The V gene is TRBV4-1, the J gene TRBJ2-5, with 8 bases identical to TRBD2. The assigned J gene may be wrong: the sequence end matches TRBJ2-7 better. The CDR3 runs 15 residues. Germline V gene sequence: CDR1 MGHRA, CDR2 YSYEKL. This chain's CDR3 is CASSQGPRGAYEQYF. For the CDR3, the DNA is TGCGCCAGCAGCCAAGGACCGCGGGGGGCCTACGAGCAGTACTTC.

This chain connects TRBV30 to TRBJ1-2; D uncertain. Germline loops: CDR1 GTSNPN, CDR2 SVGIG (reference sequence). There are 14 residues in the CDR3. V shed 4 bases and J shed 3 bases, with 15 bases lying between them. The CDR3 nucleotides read TGTGCCTGGACCCCTGGGCCCCGGGACTATGGCTACACCTTC. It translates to CAWTPGPRDYGYTF. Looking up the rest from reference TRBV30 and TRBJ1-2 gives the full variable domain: SQTIHQWPATLVQPVGSPLSLECTVEGTSNPNLYWYRQAAGRGLQLLFYSVGIGQISSEVPQNLSASRPQDRQFILSSKKLLLSDSGFYLCAWTPGPRDYGYTFGSGTRLTVV.

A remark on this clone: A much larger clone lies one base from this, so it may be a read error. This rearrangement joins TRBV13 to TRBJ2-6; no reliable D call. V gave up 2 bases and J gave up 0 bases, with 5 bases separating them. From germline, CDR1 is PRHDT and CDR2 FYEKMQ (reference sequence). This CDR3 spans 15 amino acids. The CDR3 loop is CASSLLGSGANVLTF. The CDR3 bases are TGTGCCAGCAGCTTATTGGGCTCTGGGGCCAACGTCCTGACTTTC. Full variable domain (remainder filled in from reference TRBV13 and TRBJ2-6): AAGVIQSPRHLIKEKRETATLKCYPIPRHDTVYWYQQGPGQDPQFLISFYEKMQSDKGSIPDRFSAQQFSDYHSELNMSSLELGDSALYFCASSLLGSGANVLTFGAGSRLTVL.

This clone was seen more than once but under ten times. The chain's CDR3 is CASSQRVSYGYTF. CDR3 coding DNA: TGTGCCAGCAGCCAAAGGGTTAGCTATGGCTACACCTTC. The chain carries TRBV7-2 and TRBJ1-2; D is uncertain. V was cut by 5 bases and J by 4 bases, with 11 bases left in between. Germline V lookup: CDR1 SGHTA, CDR2 FQGNSA. This CDR3 comprises 13 residues.

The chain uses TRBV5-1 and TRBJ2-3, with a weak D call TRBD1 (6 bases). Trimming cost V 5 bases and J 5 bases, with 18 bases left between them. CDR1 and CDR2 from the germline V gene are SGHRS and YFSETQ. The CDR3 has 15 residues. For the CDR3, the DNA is TGCGCCAGCAGGCCCCGGGACGCAGGGGTAGATACGCAGTATTTT. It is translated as CASRPRDAGVDTQYF.

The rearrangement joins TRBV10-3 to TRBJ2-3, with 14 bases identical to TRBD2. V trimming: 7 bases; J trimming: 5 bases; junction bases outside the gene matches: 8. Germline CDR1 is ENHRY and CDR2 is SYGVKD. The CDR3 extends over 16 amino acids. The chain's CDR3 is CAITNGLAGGGDTQYF. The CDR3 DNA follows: TGTGCCATCACCAACGGACTAGCGGGGGGCGGAGATACGCAGTATTTT.

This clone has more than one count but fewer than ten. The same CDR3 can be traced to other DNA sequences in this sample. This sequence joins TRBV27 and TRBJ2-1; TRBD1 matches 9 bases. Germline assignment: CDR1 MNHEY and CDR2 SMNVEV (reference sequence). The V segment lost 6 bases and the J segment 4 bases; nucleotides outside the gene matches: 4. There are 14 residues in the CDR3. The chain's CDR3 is CASRTGGSYNEQFF. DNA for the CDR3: TGTGCCAGCAGGACAGGGGGGAGTTACAATGAGCAGTTCTTC.

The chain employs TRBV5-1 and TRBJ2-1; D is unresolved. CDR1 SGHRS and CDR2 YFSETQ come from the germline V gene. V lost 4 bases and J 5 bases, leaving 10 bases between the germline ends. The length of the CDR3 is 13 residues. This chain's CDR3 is CASSLGFHNEQFF. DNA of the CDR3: TGCGCCAGCAGCCTGGGATTTCACAATGAGCAGTTCTTC.

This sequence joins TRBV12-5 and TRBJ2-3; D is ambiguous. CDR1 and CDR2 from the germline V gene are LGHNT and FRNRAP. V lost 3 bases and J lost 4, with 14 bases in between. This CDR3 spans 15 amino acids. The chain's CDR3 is CASGFRLSHSDTQYF. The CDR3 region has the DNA TGTGCTAGTGGTTTTAGACTTTCCCATTCAGATACGCAGTATTTT.

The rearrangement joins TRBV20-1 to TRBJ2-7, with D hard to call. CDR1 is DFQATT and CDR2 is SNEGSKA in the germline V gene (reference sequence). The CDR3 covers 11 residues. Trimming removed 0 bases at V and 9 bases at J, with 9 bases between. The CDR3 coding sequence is TGCAGTGCTAGAGATCAGGTCAGGCAGTACTTC. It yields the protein CSARDQVRQYF.

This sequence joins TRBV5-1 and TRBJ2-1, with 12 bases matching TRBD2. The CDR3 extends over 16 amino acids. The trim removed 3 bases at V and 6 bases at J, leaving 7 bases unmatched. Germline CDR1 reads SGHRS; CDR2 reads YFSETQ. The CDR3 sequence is CASSSASGRAGNEQFF. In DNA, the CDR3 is TGCGCCAGCAGCTCTGCTAGCGGGAGGGCCGGCAATGAGCAGTTCTTC.

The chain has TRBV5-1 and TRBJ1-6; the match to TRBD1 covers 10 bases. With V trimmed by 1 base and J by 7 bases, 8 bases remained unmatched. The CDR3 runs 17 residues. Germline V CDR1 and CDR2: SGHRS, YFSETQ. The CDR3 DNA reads TGCGCCAGCAGCTTGTCGGGACAGGGGAGGGGAAATTCACCCCTCCACTTT. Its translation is CASSLSGQGRGNSPLHF.

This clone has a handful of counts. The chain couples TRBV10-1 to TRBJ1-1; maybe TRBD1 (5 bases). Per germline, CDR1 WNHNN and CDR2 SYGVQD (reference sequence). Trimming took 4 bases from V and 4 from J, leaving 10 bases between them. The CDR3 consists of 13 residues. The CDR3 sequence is CASSAGSFTEAFF. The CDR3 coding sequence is TGCGCCAGCAGTGCAGGGAGCTTCACTGAAGCTTTCTTT.

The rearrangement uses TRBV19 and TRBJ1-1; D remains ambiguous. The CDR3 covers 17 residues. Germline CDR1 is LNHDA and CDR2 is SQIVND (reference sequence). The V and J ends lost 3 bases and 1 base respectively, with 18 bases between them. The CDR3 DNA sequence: TGTGCCAGTAGTATTCGAAACGTCGGGCAGTGGAACACTGAAGCTTTCTTT. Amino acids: CASSIRNVGQWNTEAFF.

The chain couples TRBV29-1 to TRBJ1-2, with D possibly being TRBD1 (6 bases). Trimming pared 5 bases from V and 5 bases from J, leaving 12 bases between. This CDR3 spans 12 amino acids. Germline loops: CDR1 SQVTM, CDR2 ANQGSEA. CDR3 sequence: CSVLIGGYGYTF. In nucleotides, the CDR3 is TGCAGCGTTCTTATAGGGGGATATGGCTACACCTTC.

CDR3 in DNA: TGTGCCAGCACACCGGGGCTTCTCACCGGGGAGCTGTTTTTT. Protein product: CASTPGLLTGELFF. This chain joins TRBV10-3 and TRBJ2-2; D possibly matches TRBD1 or TRBD2 (5 bases each). This CDR3 region has 14 residues. The germline V gene encodes CDR1 ENHRY and CDR2 SYGVKD. With 10 bases removed from V and 4 bases from J, the gap between germline ends came to 16 bases.

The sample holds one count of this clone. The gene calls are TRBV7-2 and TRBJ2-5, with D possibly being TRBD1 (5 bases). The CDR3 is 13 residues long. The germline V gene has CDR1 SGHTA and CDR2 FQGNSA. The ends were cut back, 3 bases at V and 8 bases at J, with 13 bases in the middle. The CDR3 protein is CASSFGAGKTQYF. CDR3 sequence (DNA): TGTGCCAGCAGCTTTGGGGCAGGGAAAACCCAGTACTTC.